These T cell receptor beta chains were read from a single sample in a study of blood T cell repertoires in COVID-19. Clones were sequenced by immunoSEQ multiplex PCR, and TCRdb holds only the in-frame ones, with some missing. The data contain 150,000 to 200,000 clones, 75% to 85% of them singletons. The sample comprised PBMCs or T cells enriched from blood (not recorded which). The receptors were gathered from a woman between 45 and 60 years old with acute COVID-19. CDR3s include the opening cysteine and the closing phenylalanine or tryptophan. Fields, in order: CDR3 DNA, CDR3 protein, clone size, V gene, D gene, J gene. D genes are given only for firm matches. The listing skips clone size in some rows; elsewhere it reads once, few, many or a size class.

CDR3nt: TGTGCCAGCAGCTTGCGGGAATACAATGAGCAGTTCTTC; CDR3aa: CASSLREYNEQFF; abundance: .; v_gene: TRBV5-4; d_gene: .; j_gene: TRBJ2-1
CDR3nt: TGTGCCAGCAGTTACGGGCAGCTGAACACTGAAGCTTTCTTT; CDR3aa: CASSYGQLNTEAFF; abundance: .; v_gene: TRBV6-5; d_gene: .; j_gene: TRBJ1-1
CDR3nt: TGTGCCAGCAGCGCGGGACAGACTACCTATGGCTACACCTTC; CDR3aa: CASSAGQTTYGYTF; abundance: once; v_gene: TRBV7-2; d_gene: TRBD1; j_gene: TRBJ1-2
CDR3nt: TGTGCCAGCAAGGAGACAGGGAACTACAATGAGCAGTTCTTC; CDR3aa: CASKETGNYNEQFF; abundance: .; v_gene: TRBV5-4; d_gene: TRBD1; j_gene: TRBJ2-1
CDR3nt: TGCGCCAGCATGGGAGTACCGGATACGCAGTATTTT; CDR3aa: CASMGVPDTQYF; abundance: .; v_gene: TRBV5-1; d_gene: .; j_gene: TRBJ2-3
CDR3nt: TGTGCCAGCGCAGATGATACGCAGTATTTT; CDR3aa: CASADDTQYF; abundance: many; v_gene: TRBV28; d_gene: .; j_gene: TRBJ2-3
CDR3nt: TGTGCCAGCTCACCCCAAGAGGACACCAATTCACCCCTCCACTTT; CDR3aa: CASSPQEDTNSPLHF; abundance: .; v_gene: TRBV18; d_gene: .; j_gene: TRBJ1-6
CDR3nt: TGTGCCAGCACAGGCTTCTATGGCTACACCTTC; CDR3aa: CASTGFYGYTF; abundance: once; v_gene: TRBV3-1/TRBV3-2; d_gene: .; j_gene: TRBJ1-2
CDR3nt: TGTGCCAGCAGCGCCGTAGCGGGGGAGTACCAAGAGACCCAGTACTTC; CDR3aa: CASSAVAGEYQETQYF; abundance: .; v_gene: TRBV7-2; d_gene: TRBD2; j_gene: TRBJ2-5
CDR3nt: TGTGCCAGCAGTTACCGGGGGACAGGGAGCACAGATACGCAGTATTTT; CDR3aa: CASSYRGTGSTDTQYF; abundance: few; v_gene: TRBV6-5; d_gene: TRBD1; j_gene: TRBJ2-3
CDR3nt: TGTGCCAGCAGCCCCGGGACAGGCTATAATTCACCCCTCCACTTT; CDR3aa: CASSPGTGYNSPLHF; abundance: .; v_gene: TRBV14; d_gene: TRBD1; j_gene: TRBJ1-6
CDR3nt: TGTGCCAGCAGCTTACTAAGCAATGAGCAGTTCTTC; CDR3aa: CASSLLSNEQFF; abundance: .; v_gene: TRBV11-2; d_gene: .; j_gene: TRBJ2-1
CDR3nt: TGTGCCAGCATCGCGGGGGGAAACACCATATATTTT; CDR3aa: CASIAGGNTIYF; abundance: .; v_gene: TRBV28; d_gene: .; j_gene: TRBJ1-3
CDR3nt: TGTGCCAGCCATCGGTCCTATAATTCACCCCTCCACTTT; CDR3aa: CASHRSYNSPLHF; abundance: .; v_gene: TRBV28; d_gene: .; j_gene: TRBJ1-6
CDR3nt: TGTGCCAGCAGCCTAGGTGGACAGCCAAATCAGCCCCAGCATTTT; CDR3aa: CASSLGGQPNQPQHF; abundance: many; v_gene: TRBV7-9; d_gene: .; j_gene: TRBJ1-5
CDR3nt: TGTGCCAGCTCACCTCAGGGTATGAACACTGAAGCTTTCTTT; CDR3aa: CASSPQGMNTEAFF; abundance: .; v_gene: TRBV18; d_gene: .; j_gene: TRBJ1-1
CDR3nt: TGCGCCAGCAGCCATCAGGAGGTATGGGGAAACACCATATATTTT; CDR3aa: CASSHQEVWGNTIYF; abundance: .; v_gene: TRBV4-1; d_gene: .; j_gene: TRBJ1-3
CDR3nt: TGTGCCAGCTCACCACAGAGTACCGACAGGGGGCAAGAGACCCAGTACTTC; CDR3aa: CASSPQSTDRGQETQYF; abundance: .; v_gene: TRBV18; d_gene: TRBD1; j_gene: TRBJ2-5
CDR3nt: TGCAGCGCCGTCCTAGGACAGGGAGGAAACACCATATATTTT; CDR3aa: CSAVLGQGGNTIYF; abundance: .; v_gene: TRBV29-1; d_gene: TRBD1; j_gene: TRBJ1-3
CDR3nt: TGTGCCAGCAGCCTGGTGGGGGACAGGGGTGGCACTGAAGCTTTCTTT; CDR3aa: CASSLVGDRGGTEAFF; abundance: .; v_gene: TRBV3-1/TRBV3-2; d_gene: TRBD1; j_gene: TRBJ1-1
CDR3nt: TGTACCAGCAGCTTTGAGACAGGGGGAGACACCATATATTTT; CDR3aa: CTSSFETGGDTIYF; abundance: .; v_gene: TRBV13; d_gene: TRBD1; j_gene: TRBJ1-3
CDR3nt: TGTGCCAGCTCACCCTCCCGCGGGGGGCTTAACACCGGGGAGCTGTTTTTT; CDR3aa: CASSPSRGGLNTGELFF; abundance: .; v_gene: TRBV18; d_gene: TRBD2; j_gene: TRBJ2-2
CDR3nt: TGTGCCAGCAGCTTAGTGACAGAGAATTCACCCCTCCACTTT; CDR3aa: CASSLVTENSPLHF; abundance: .; v_gene: TRBV5-4; d_gene: .; j_gene: TRBJ1-6
CDR3nt: TGTGCCAGCAGCAGAGGAGTGAACACTGAAGCTTTCTTT; CDR3aa: CASSRGVNTEAFF; abundance: few; v_gene: TRBV4-2; d_gene: .; j_gene: TRBJ1-1
CDR3nt: TGTGCCAGCAGATTAACCGACAGGGTGGGCGGGGAGCTGTTTTTT; CDR3aa: CASRLTDRVGGELFF; abundance: .; v_gene: TRBV5-6; d_gene: TRBD1; j_gene: TRBJ2-2
CDR3nt: TGTGCCAGCAGCTATTCGTACACCGGGGAGCTGTTTTTT; CDR3aa: CASSYSYTGELFF; abundance: .; v_gene: TRBV6-6; d_gene: .; j_gene: TRBJ2-2
CDR3nt: TGTGCCAGCAGCGGTATCACAGATACGCAGTATTTT; CDR3aa: CASSGITDTQYF; abundance: .; v_gene: TRBV9; d_gene: .; j_gene: TRBJ2-3
CDR3nt: TGCGCCAGCAGCGACCGTCGGGAAACTAGCGGGGGGGCCGGGGAGCTGTTTTTT; CDR3aa: CASSDRRETSGGAGELFF; abundance: .; v_gene: TRBV5-1; d_gene: TRBD2; j_gene: TRBJ2-2
CDR3nt: TGTGCCAGCAGTTCCGCCATCCAAGCGGGGCATGGCTACACCTTC; CDR3aa: CASSSAIQAGHGYTF; abundance: .; v_gene: TRBV28; d_gene: .; j_gene: TRBJ1-2